What follows is one T cell receptor beta chain and its context. V was trimmed by 6 bases and J by 6 bases, leaving 20 bases between them. This CDR3 comprises 14 residues. CDR1 and CDR2 (germline): SQVTM, ANQGSEA. The record originates from a study of blood T cells in healthy people across ages. Each individual donor underwent a draw of ten milliliters of peripheral blood. Primers used in a second PCR of roughly 7 to 12 cycles were a sample-barcoded 5' primer and a J-beta primer mix. TCRdb called the 5' RACE reads again in MiXCR, with one record for every CDR3 protein. The sample consists of roughly 1,800,000 distinct CDR3 sequences, about 49% of them appearing once.

The origin of this receptor is a woman in her forties in good health. The specimen was blood. The chain joins TRBV29-1 to TRBJ1-2; TRBD1 is a possible D gene (5 bases). This CDR3 is CSVPSGAAENGYTF. The CDR3 DNA reads TGCAGCGTCCCCTCCGGGGCAGCGGAGAATGGCTACACCTTC.